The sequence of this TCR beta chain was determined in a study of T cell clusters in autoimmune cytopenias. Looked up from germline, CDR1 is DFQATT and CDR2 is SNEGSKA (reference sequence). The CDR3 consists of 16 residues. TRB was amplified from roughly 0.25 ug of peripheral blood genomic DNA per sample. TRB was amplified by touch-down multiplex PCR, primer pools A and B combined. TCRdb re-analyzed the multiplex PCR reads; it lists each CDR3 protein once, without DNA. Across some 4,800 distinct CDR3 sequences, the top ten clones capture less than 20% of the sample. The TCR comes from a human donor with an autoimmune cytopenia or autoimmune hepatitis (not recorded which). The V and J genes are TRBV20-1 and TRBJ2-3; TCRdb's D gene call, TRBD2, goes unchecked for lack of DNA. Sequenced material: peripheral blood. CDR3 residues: CSVAPRGAGTRDTQYF.